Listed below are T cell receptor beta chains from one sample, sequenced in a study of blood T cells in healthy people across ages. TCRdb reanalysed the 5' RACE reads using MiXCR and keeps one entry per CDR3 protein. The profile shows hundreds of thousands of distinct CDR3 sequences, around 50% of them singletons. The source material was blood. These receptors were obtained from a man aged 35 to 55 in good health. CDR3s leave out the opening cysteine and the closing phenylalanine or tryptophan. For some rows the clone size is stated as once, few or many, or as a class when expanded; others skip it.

CDR3aa: ASSPRGPYGYT; v_gene: TRBV12-3/TRBV12-4; abundance: -; j_gene: TRBJ1-2
CDR3aa: ASSQVGGARNEQY; v_gene: TRBV4-3; abundance: -; j_gene: TRBJ2-5
CDR3aa: ASSPFGQGTDTQY; v_gene: TRBV7-2; abundance: -; j_gene: TRBJ2-3
CDR3aa: SVAPGAGRDIQY; v_gene: TRBV29-1; abundance: few; j_gene: TRBJ2-4
CDR3aa: ASSLGTSGAVGTQY; v_gene: TRBV7-6; abundance: -; j_gene: TRBJ2-3
CDR3aa: SAKPGQETQY; v_gene: TRBV20-1; abundance: -; j_gene: TRBJ2-5
CDR3aa: ASSFGTSGTLFEQY; v_gene: TRBV5-1; abundance: -; j_gene: -
CDR3aa: ASSPLSGRGYGYT; v_gene: TRBV28; abundance: -; j_gene: TRBJ1-2
CDR3aa: ASSPLTRTDTQY; v_gene: TRBV18; abundance: -; j_gene: TRBJ2-3
CDR3aa: ASSLLGSGAEKLF; v_gene: TRBV5-1; abundance: -; j_gene: TRBJ1-4
CDR3aa: ASSQEGGRALEQY; v_gene: TRBV3-1; abundance: few; j_gene: -
CDR3aa: ASSFGGRVTEAF; v_gene: TRBV28; abundance: -; j_gene: TRBJ1-1
CDR3aa: ASSYSRVAETQY; v_gene: TRBV6-5; abundance: -; j_gene: -
CDR3aa: ASSFGTSGSRDTQY; v_gene: TRBV11-3; abundance: -; j_gene: TRBJ2-3
CDR3aa: ASSVGQFSYEQY; v_gene: TRBV9; abundance: -; j_gene: TRBJ2-7
CDR3aa: ASSPTRTGLSNEQY; v_gene: TRBV4-1; abundance: -; j_gene: -
CDR3aa: ASSHPLQGNPLEQY; v_gene: TRBV7-9; abundance: -; j_gene: TRBJ2-7
CDR3aa: ASSQDIGTNNEQF; v_gene: TRBV4-1; abundance: once; j_gene: TRBJ2-1
CDR3aa: SALRLAGGWNIQY; v_gene: TRBV20-1; abundance: -; j_gene: TRBJ2-4
CDR3aa: ASSPGGVYGYT; v_gene: TRBV12-3/TRBV12-4; abundance: few; j_gene: TRBJ1-2
CDR3aa: ASSRPLGGTVDGYT; v_gene: TRBV3-1; abundance: -; j_gene: TRBJ1-2
CDR3aa: SARSPGQIRGYT; v_gene: TRBV20-1; abundance: few; j_gene: TRBJ1-2
CDR3aa: SASTPGSLSEAF; v_gene: TRBV20-1; abundance: -; j_gene: TRBJ1-1
CDR3aa: SVATGPQEKLF; v_gene: TRBV29-1; abundance: -; j_gene: TRBJ1-4
CDR3aa: SANAGVQDTEAF; v_gene: TRBV20-1; abundance: -; j_gene: TRBJ1-1